Presented here are 30 T cell receptor beta chains from one specimen sequenced in a study of cytomegalovirus exposure and HLA in healthy donors. The PCR ran on 60 Vbeta and 13 Jbeta primers. Sequencing was performed with immunoSEQ multiplex PCR; in TCRdb, only in-frame clones are kept and a portion is missing. This repertoire comprises about 90,000 clones; its ten largest clones make up 3% to 4%. The sequenced sample was PBMCs. These receptors all stem from a woman under 40 in good health and CMV-seronegative.

The chain recombines TRBV27 with TRBJ2-7; weak D call: TRBD1 (6 bases). CDR1 is MNHEY and CDR2 is SMNVEV in the germline V gene (reference sequence). The V and J ends lost 2 bases and 5 bases respectively, with 10 bases between them. CDR3 length: 13 amino acids. For the CDR3, the DNA is TGTGCCAGCAGTTTAAGGGGGTTCCACGAGCAGTACTTC. This sequence encodes CASSLRGFHEQYF.

The chain combines TRBV9 with TRBJ2-1, with TRBD1 as a possible D gene (6 bases). The V end was cut by 0 bases, the J end by 3 bases, with 13 bases between. Germline lookup yields CDR1 SGDLS and CDR2 YYNGEE. The CDR3 covers 16 residues. This CDR3 is CASSVGLRGGYNEQFF. The CDR3 nucleotides read TGTGCCAGCAGCGTAGGGTTACGAGGGGGCTACAATGAGCAGTTCTTC.

The gene calls are TRBV28 and TRBJ1-5; D is unresolved. The CDR3 contains 14 residues. Germline loops: CDR1 MDHEN, CDR2 SYDVKM. The V gene lost 5 bases and the J gene lost 1 base, with 9 bases spanning the gap. This chain's CDR3 is CASSPGGSNQPQHF. The CDR3 DNA follows: TGTGCCAGCAGTCCAGGAGGGAGCAATCAGCCCCAGCATTTT.

The rearrangement links TRBV18 to TRBJ2-5; 14 bases agree with TRBD2. Per the germline V gene, CDR1 is KGHSH and CDR2 is LQKENI. The CDR3 extends over 16 amino acids. V shed 3 bases, J shed 2 bases, and the junction held 2 bases outside the gene matches. The CDR3 is CASSPGLAGEQETQYF. CDR3 nucleotide sequence: TGTGCCAGCTCACCGGGACTAGCGGGAGAGCAAGAGACCCAGTACTTC.

The J gene is TRBJ2-1, the V gene TRBV7-3, with a possible D match to TRBD2 (6 bases). Trimming removed 2 bases from V and 8 bases from J, with 10 bases in between. The CDR3 is made up of 13 amino acids. In germline, CDR1 is SGHTA, CDR2 FQGTGA. CDR3: CASSLGGSDEQFF. DNA for the CDR3: TGTGCCAGCAGCTTAGGGGGGTCGGATGAGCAGTTCTTC.

The chain is built from TRBV14 and TRBJ2-2, with 9 nucleotides matching TRBD2. The trim removed 1 base at V and 5 bases at J, leaving 8 bases unmatched. Germline CDR1 is SGHDN and CDR2 is FVKESK. This CDR3 spans 17 amino acids. CDR3 DNA sequence: TGTGCCAGCAGCCAAGTAAATAGCGGGAGACGTACCGGGGAGCTGTTTTTT. It specifies CASSQVNSGRRTGELFF.

The gene calls are TRBV28 and TRBJ2-1; 7 bases line up with TRBD2. CDR1 and CDR2 (germline): MDHEN, SYDVKM. The CDR3 sequence is 17 residues long. Trimming took 2 bases from V and 7 from J; bases not matched to a gene: 14. CDR3 sequence reads: CASSLMEGAGLRNEQFF. For the CDR3, the DNA is TGTGCCAGCAGTTTAATGGAGGGAGCGGGATTAAGGAATGAGCAGTTCTTC.

The chain recombines TRBV9 with TRBJ2-1, with 7 positions matching TRBD1. CDR1 SGDLS and CDR2 YYNGEE come from the germline V gene. The CDR3 length is 13 residues. V lost 3 bases and J lost 6; bases outside the gene matches: 3. The chain's CDR3 is CASSGPGGNEQFF. CDR3 bases: TGTGCCAGCAGCGGCCCAGGGGGCAATGAGCAGTTCTTC.

V and J are TRBV5-1 and TRBJ2-1; 8 bases match TRBD1. V dropped 6 bases and J dropped 5; count of bases not matched to a gene: 4. Germline lookup yields CDR1 SGHRS and CDR2 YFSETQ. The length of the CDR3 is 13 residues. The CDR3 coding sequence is TGCGCCAGCAAGACAGGGGTTAACAATGAGCAGTTCTTC. Translation: CASKTGVNNEQFF.

Of note for this clone: At one end the junction does not follow the germline gene, possibly because of a read error. The J gene is TRBJ2-2, the V gene TRBV7-7; weak D call: TRBD2 (5 bases). This CDR3 contains 13 residues. Germline CDR1 reads SSHAT; CDR2 reads FNYEAQ (reference sequence). This chain's CDR3 is CASSFSASGELFF. The CDR3 nucleotides are TGTGCTAGCAGCTTTAGCGCGAGCGGGGAGCTGTTTTTT.

As DNA, the CDR3 is TGTGCCAGCAGCTTGGCGGACAGGGATGGCACTGAAGCTTTCTTT. It translates to CASSLADRDGTEAFF. V usage is TRBV5-4 and J usage is TRBJ1-1; 8 nucleotides match TRBD1. CDR1 is SGHNT and CDR2 is YYREEE in the germline V gene (reference sequence). Unmatched junction bases numbered 5, after V lost 0 bases and J lost 4 bases. The CDR3 loop spans 15 amino acids.

On this clone itself: Other DNA sequences in the sample encode the same CDR3. This chain uses TRBV29-1 with TRBJ1-1; 7 bases match TRBD1. V shed 1 base, J shed 4 bases, and the junction held 3 bases outside the gene matches. CDR3 length equals 13 residues. Per germline, CDR1 SQVTM and CDR2 ANQGSEA. CDR3: CSVEGRQGTEAFF. In DNA, the CDR3 is TGCAGCGTTGAAGGGAGACAGGGCACTGAAGCTTTCTTT.

The CDR3 loop reads CASSEWGGEDDTQYF. As DNA, the CDR3 is TGTGCCAGCAGTGAATGGGGCGGGGAGGACGATACGCAGTATTTT. This chain connects TRBV2 to TRBJ2-3; weak D call: TRBD2 (6 bases). Trimming removed 2 bases from V and 6 bases from J, with 15 bases in between. The germline gives CDR1 SNHLY, CDR2 FYNNEI. This CDR3 is 15 amino acids long. The entire variable domain, with the rest obtained from reference TRBV2 and TRBJ2-3, is as follows: EPEVTQTPSHQVTQMGQEVILRCVPISNHLYFYWYRQILGQKVEFLVSFYNNEISEKSEIFDDQFSVERPDGSNFTLKIRSTKLEDSAMYFCASSEWGGEDDTQYFGPGTRLTVL.

The chain couples TRBV5-1 to TRBJ2-7; tentative D call: TRBD1 (6 bases). V was cut by 1 base and J by 3 bases, with 8 bases left in between. Per the germline V gene, CDR1 is SGHRS and CDR2 is YFSETQ. CDR3 size: 13 residues. DNA of the CDR3: TGCGCCAGCAGCTTGTTGGACAGCTACGAGCAGTACTTC. Translating it yields CASSLLDSYEQYF.

The chain uses TRBV29-1 and TRBJ1-2, with 7 nucleotides matching TRBD1. Germline V gene lookup returns CDR1 SQVTM and CDR2 ANQGSEA. V shed 6 bases, J shed 3 bases, and the junction held 10 bases outside the gene matches. The CDR3 consists of 14 residues. Written as DNA, the CDR3 is TGCAGCGTAGACAGGGACGTAACTTACTATGGCTACACCTTC. Its protein is CSVDRDVTYYGYTF.

The chain links TRBV7-2 to TRBJ1-6; a possible D gene is TRBD1 (5 bases). CDR1 SGHTA and CDR2 FQGNSA come from the germline V gene. The CDR3 runs 15 residues. V was cut by 5 bases and J by 9 bases, with 17 bases left in between. The CDR3 loop reads CASSETGLSTSPLHF. The CDR3, as DNA: TGTGCCAGCAGCGAGACGGGACTCAGCACTTCACCCCTCCACTTT.

The chain carries TRBV9 and TRBJ2-5; 15 bases line up with TRBD2. Per germline, CDR1 SGDLS and CDR2 YYNGEE. The CDR3 totals 17 residues. V lost 0 bases, J lost 5 bases, and 5 bases stayed unmatched. The CDR3 DNA reads TGTGCCAGCAGCGTAGGCGGACTAGCGGGGGGGCTGGAGACCCAGTACTTC. Translated: CASSVGGLAGGLETQYF. Full variable domain (outside the CDR3, taken from reference TRBV9 and TRBJ2-5): DSGVTQTPKHLITATGQRVTLRCSPRSGDLSVYWYQQSLDQGLQFLIQYYNGEERAKGNILERFSAQQFPDLHSELNLSSLELGDSALYFCASSVGGLAGGLETQYFGPGTRLLVL.

The chain combines TRBV7-9 with TRBJ1-3; no clear D gene. The length of the CDR3 is 16 residues. Germline-derived CDR1 and CDR2 are SEHNR and FQNEAQ (reference sequence). The ends were cut back, 0 bases at V and 1 base at J, with 10 bases in the middle. In nucleotides, the CDR3 is TGTGCCAGCAGCTTAGCGTTAGATTATTCTGGAAACACCATATATTTT. Protein product: CASSLALDYSGNTIYF.

The V gene is TRBV6-5, the J gene TRBJ1-3; a possible D gene is TRBD1 (6 bases). Between the trimmed V and J ends, which lost 0 bases and 1 base, there was a span of 10 bases. The V gene's germline CDR1 is MNHEY and CDR2 SVGAGI. The CDR3 spans 16 residues. CDR3 loop: CASSYSNRGSGNTIYF. The CDR3 DNA is TGTGCCAGCAGTTACTCGAATAGGGGGTCTGGAAACACCATATATTTT.

The V call is TRBV6-1, the J call TRBJ1-3; D possibly corresponds to TRBD1 (5 bases). V dropped 0 bases and J dropped 4 bases, with 10 bases sitting between them. There are 15 residues in the CDR3. Germline V gene lookup returns CDR1 MNHNS and CDR2 SASEGT. The CDR3 reads CASSEAGLGGNTIYF. The CDR3, as DNA: TGTGCCAGCAGTGAAGCGGGACTGGGGGGAAACACCATATATTTT.

J is TRBJ2-5 and V is TRBV19, with D possibly being TRBD1 (6 bases). Germline CDR1 reads LNHDA; CDR2 reads SQIVND (reference sequence). Deletions cut 5 bases from V and 5 bases from J, with 12 bases between. This CDR3 comprises 13 residues. The DNA for the CDR3 is TGTGCCAGTAGTTTGGGACATTGGGAGACCCAGTACTTC. Protein product: CASSLGHWETQYF. The complete variable domain, with remaining parts taken from reference TRBV19 and TRBJ2-5, reads DGGITQSPKYLFRKEGQNVTLSCEQNLNHDAMYWYRQDPGQGLRLIYYSQIVNDFQKGDIAEGYSVSREKKESFPLTVTSAQKNPTAFYLCASSLGHWETQYFGPGTRLLVL.

This sequence joins TRBV29-1 and TRBJ2-2; D is possibly TRBD1 (6 bases). The V end was cut by 7 bases, the J end by 1 base, with 16 bases between. From germline, CDR1 is SQVTM and CDR2 ANQGSEA. CDR3 length: 15 residues. The DNA of the CDR3 is TGCAGCGACCATTTGGACAGTTGGAACACCGGGGAGCTGTTTTTT. Translation gives CSDHLDSWNTGELFF.

The gene calls are TRBV19 and TRBJ2-1; TRBD2 is a possible D gene (6 bases). CDR3 length: 18 amino acids. Germline assignment: CDR1 LNHDA and CDR2 SQIVND (reference sequence). With 8 bases removed from V and 0 bases from J, the gap between germline ends came to 23 bases. CDR3 nucleotide sequence: TGTGCCAGTTCCCGACCCGCTGAGGCGGGAAGCTCCTACAATGAGCAGTTCTTC. It is translated as CASSRPAEAGSSYNEQFF.

J is TRBJ1-2 and V is TRBV30; maybe TRBD1 (6 bases). The germline V gene has CDR1 GTSNPN and CDR2 SVGIG (reference sequence). This CDR3 contains 15 residues. V shed 4 bases and J shed 2 bases, with 17 bases lying between them. This CDR3 reads CAWTKTRGANYGYTF. The CDR3 coding sequence is TGTGCCTGGACCAAAACCAGGGGCGCGAACTATGGCTACACCTTC.

The chain recombines TRBV4-1 with TRBJ2-7; 10 nucleotides agree with TRBD2. The trim removed 3 bases at V and 4 bases at J, leaving 6 bases unmatched. The length of the CDR3 is 15 residues. In germline, CDR1 is MGHRA, CDR2 YSYEKL. CDR3 nucleotide sequence: TGCGCCAGCAGCCACTCTTCTAGCGGGAGTTACGAGCAGTACTTC. Translated: CASSHSSSGSYEQYF.

This chain joins TRBV27 and TRBJ1-4; the D is unclear. Germline V CDR1 and CDR2: MNHEY, SMNVEV (reference sequence). The V and J ends lost 10 bases and 5 bases respectively, with 14 bases between them. The CDR3 spans 13 residues. Written as DNA, the CDR3 is TGTGCCACCTCGATACAGCGGAATGAAAAACTGTTTTTT. Residues: CATSIQRNEKLFF.

The chain has TRBV7-9 and TRBJ1-2; 9 nucleotides line up with TRBD1. J lost 8 bases, V lost 5 bases, and 9 bases had no gene match. This CDR3 contains 14 residues. Germline CDR1 is SEHNR and CDR2 is FQNEAQ (reference sequence). CDR3 bases: TGTGCCAGCAGCCCAACAGGGGGCGAGTTCGGCTACACCTTC. As protein: CASSPTGGEFGYTF. Variable domain in full (rest from reference TRBV7-9 and TRBJ1-2): DTGVSQNPRHKITKRGQNVTFRCDPISEHNRLYWYRQTLGQGPEFLTYFQNEAQLEKSRLLSDRFSAERPKGSFSTLEIQRTEQGDSAMYLCASSPTGGEFGYTFGSGTRLTVV.

This chain connects TRBV7-3 to TRBJ2-7; D is undetermined. Germline V lookup: CDR1 SGHTA, CDR2 FQGTGA. The CDR3 totals 13 residues. The ends were cut back, 2 bases at V and 6 bases at J, with 11 bases in the middle. CDR3 region: CASSLLSEGEQYF. The CDR3 DNA reads TGTGCCAGCAGCTTACTCAGCGAAGGCGAGCAGTACTTC.

The chain combines TRBV5-8 with TRBJ2-7; 8 bases fit TRBD1. CDR1 SGHTS and CDR2 YDEGEE come from the germline V gene. There are 15 residues in the CDR3. The V segment lost 0 bases and the J segment 4 bases; nucleotides outside the gene matches: 6. The CDR3 region is CASSLGQGIWYEQYF. The CDR3, as DNA: TGTGCCAGCAGCTTGGGACAGGGGATATGGTACGAGCAGTACTTC.

This chain uses TRBV6-6 with TRBJ2-7; maybe TRBD1 (6 bases). Trimming pared 0 bases from V and 0 bases from J, leaving 9 bases between. The CDR3 is 15 amino acids. Germline lookup yields CDR1 MNHNY and CDR2 SVGAGI (reference sequence). The CDR3 coding sequence is TGTGCCAGCAGTTACTCGACAGGATTCTCCTACGAGCAGTACTTC. Translation: CASSYSTGFSYEQYF.